This T cell receptor (beta chain) was retrieved from a study of identical twins. The CDR3 totals 15 residues. The J segment lost 2 bases and the V segment lost 2 bases, leaving 4 bases of the junction unmatched. The germline V gene encodes CDR1 SEHNR and CDR2 FQNEAQ (reference sequence). Each CDR3 protein is one row after TCRdb ran MiXCR on the 5' RACE reads. This table holds about 900,000 distinct CDR3 sequences, 12% found once. The same data also contributed to another study, on yellow fever vaccine responses in identical twins.

The clonotype was recovered from a woman between 18 and 30 years old in good health. The genes are TRBV7-9 and TRBJ2-3; 7 bases line up with TRBD2. Sequencing was done on a sample of PBMCs. The CDR3 bases are TGTGCCAGCAGCTTATGGCGGGGGTTCACAGATACGCAGTATTTT. This codes for CASSLWRGFTDTQYF. The full variable domain, its missing parts supplied by reference TRBV7-9 and TRBJ2-3, is DTGVSQNPRHKITKRGQNVTFRCDPISEHNRLYWYRQTLGQGPEFLTYFQNEAQLEKSRLLSDRFSAERPKGSFSTLEIQRTEQGDSAMYLCASSLWRGFTDTQYFGPGTRLTVL.